The 11 T cell receptor beta chains below were found in one sample sequenced in a study of memory CD4+ T cells and cytomegalovirus serostatus. The table came from immunoSEQ multiplex PCR; TCRdb's copy has only in-frame clones and leaves some out. In the table there are about 57,000 clones, over 75% of which are singletons. The sort gate was single viable CD3+CD4+CD8-CD45RO+ cells for memory CD4+ T cells. Sequencing was carried out using memory CD4+ T cells from blood. These receptors were collected from an adult in good health and CMV-seronegative.

V gene TRBV5-1 combines with J gene TRBJ2-7; D unclear. The V gene lost 0 bases and the J gene lost 7 bases, with 11 bases spanning the gap. The germline CDR1 and CDR2 sequences are SGHRS and YFSETQ. The CDR3 covers 13 residues. CDR3 nucleotide sequence: TGCGCCAGCAGCTTGGGTCAGAAAGGGGAGCAGTACTTC. This codes for CASSLGQKGEQYF.

The chain links TRBV7-9 to TRBJ1-2; tentatively, D is TRBD1 (6 bases). Trimming left V 0 bases short and J 8 bases short, with 10 bases between. The CDR3 sequence is 13 residues long. Germline V lookup: CDR1 SEHNR, CDR2 FQNEAQ (reference sequence). CDR3 amino acids: CASSLAAGDGYTF. CDR3 sequence (DNA): TGTGCCAGCAGCTTAGCAGCAGGGGACGGCTACACCTTC.

CDR3 sequence: CASSNQGVNSPLHF. The CDR3, as DNA: TGTGCCAGCAGCAACCAGGGGGTCAATTCACCCCTCCACTTT. The chain employs TRBV11-2 and TRBJ1-6, with TRBD1 identical over 7 bases. Unmatched junction bases numbered 5, after V lost 5 bases and J lost 7 bases. The germline V gene encodes CDR1 SGHAT and CDR2 FQNNGV. The CDR3 length is 14 residues.

CDR3 in amino acids: CASGLAAGTRLYEQYF. The CDR3 DNA is TGTGCTAGTGGTTTGGCCGCCGGGACTAGACTCTACGAGCAGTACTTC. The chain joins TRBV12-5 to TRBJ2-7; 8 bases line up with TRBD2. Germline trimming cut 1 base from V and 3 bases from J; bases unmatched to any gene: 8. The CDR3 covers 16 residues. Germline V lookup: CDR1 LGHNT, CDR2 FRNRAP. Drawing the rest from reference TRBV12-5 and TRBJ2-7, the complete variable domain is DARVTQTPRHKVTEMGQEVTMRCQPILGHNTVFWYRQTMMQGLELLAYFRNRAPLDDSGMPKDRFSAEMPDATLATLKIQPSEPRDSAVYFCASGLAAGTRLYEQYFGPGTRLTVT.

A note on this clone: Sequence at one end of the junction differs from germline and may be a read error. The rearrangement uses TRBV5-5 and TRBJ1-2; 7 bases agree with TRBD1. Germline V gene sequence: CDR1 SGHKS, CDR2 YYEKEE (reference sequence). This CDR3 contains 13 residues. The CDR3 loop reads CASSLDRSYGYTF. The CDR3 nucleotides are TGTGCCAGCAGTTTGGACAGGAGCTATGGCTACACCTTC.

The chain uses TRBV5-4 and TRBJ2-3; maybe TRBD2 (5 bases). Germline values: CDR1 SGHNT, CDR2 YYREEE (reference sequence). V was trimmed by 3 bases and J by 6 bases, leaving 17 bases between them. The CDR3 sequence is 15 residues long. In DNA form, the CDR3 reads TGTGCCAGCAGCTCCGGTGTTAGAGGGTCGGATACGCAGTATTTT. Amino acids: CASSSGVRGSDTQYF.

The genes are TRBV2 and TRBJ2-1, with 14 bases that match TRBD2. The CDR3 contains 15 residues. The germline V gene encodes CDR1 SNHLY and CDR2 FYNNEI. The V and J ends lost 7 bases and 8 bases, in that order; junction bases with no gene match: 7. In nucleotides, the CDR3 is TGTGCCAGCACTATGACTAGCGGGAGGGCCGATGAGCAGTTCTTC. Protein product: CASTMTSGRADEQFF.

The chain employs TRBV18 and TRBJ1-5; the D gene is possibly TRBD1 (5 bases). The CDR3 is made up of 16 amino acids. The V end lost 3 bases, the J end lost 8 bases, and 20 bases lay between the germline ends. The V gene's germline CDR1 is KGHSH and CDR2 LQKENI. The CDR3 sequence is CASSPPISGGLEPQHF. Here the CDR3 DNA reads TGTGCCAGCTCACCGCCGATATCGGGGGGATTAGAGCCCCAGCATTTT.

This rearrangement joins TRBV28 to TRBJ2-2, with 9 bases that match TRBD1. The CDR3 runs to 15 residues. Germline trimming cut 0 bases from V and 7 bases from J; bases unmatched to any gene: 3. CDR1 and CDR2 (germline): MDHEN, SYDVKM. The CDR3 protein is CASSLWGTGSGELFF. The CDR3, as DNA: TGTGCCAGCAGTTTATGGGGGACAGGGAGCGGGGAGCTGTTTTTT.

J is TRBJ1-4 and V is TRBV5-1; D may be TRBD1 (5 bases). The germline V gene encodes CDR1 SGHRS and CDR2 YFSETQ. CDR3 length: 15 amino acids. V lost 8 bases, J lost 8 bases, and 22 bases lay in between. CDR3 in amino acids: CASNVAGTVDEKLFF. The CDR3 coding sequence is TGCGCCAGTAACGTAGCGGGGACGGTGGACGAAAAACTGTTTTTT.

This chain joins TRBV5-1 and TRBJ2-3; TRBD2 matches 7 bases. The CDR3 loop spans 17 amino acids. The germline V gene encodes CDR1 SGHRS and CDR2 YFSETQ. The V gene end was trimmed by 4 bases and the J gene end by 0 bases; junction bases not matched to a gene: 11. CDR3 coding DNA: TGCGCCAGCAGCCCCACCCTTCTAGCGGCTAGCACAGATACGCAGTATTTT. As protein: CASSPTLLAASTDTQYF.